A single sample gave rise to the 3 T cell receptor beta chains below, sequenced in a study of blood T cell repertoires in COVID-19. Some clones are missing from TCRdb's copy, which holds only in-frame ones; the method was immunoSEQ multiplex PCR. The sample includes around 150,000 clones, more than 75% of them seen just once. The sample was peripheral blood. These receptors all come from a woman in her seventies with COVID-19, enrolled during active disease.

V gene TRBV24-1 combines with J gene TRBJ1-5, with 9 bases identical to TRBD1. V dropped 3 bases and J dropped 4; count of bases not matched to a gene: 3. Germline-derived CDR1 and CDR2 are KGHDR and SFDVKD. This CDR3 is built from 15 residues. The CDR3 loop reads CATSDGQGTNQPQHF. CDR3 DNA sequence: TGTGCCACCAGTGATGGACAGGGGACGAATCAGCCCCAGCATTTT.

This clone occurred a few times. V and J are TRBV6-4 and TRBJ1-2; unclear D gene. Germline lookup yields CDR1 MRHNA and CDR2 SNTAGT. Trimming stripped 0 bases from V and 8 bases from J, with 7 bases between. There are 12 residues in the CDR3. The CDR3 DNA is TGTGCCAGCAGTGACTCGGCAGGCGGCTACACCTTC. Protein: CASSDSAGGYTF.

V is TRBV7-3 and J is TRBJ2-1; D is ambiguous. The CDR3 is made up of 14 amino acids. V lost 0 bases, J lost 2 bases, and 5 bases lay in between. Looked up from germline, CDR1 is SGHTA and CDR2 is FQGTGA. The CDR3 region has the DNA TGTGCCAGCAGCTTAACGTTTACCTACAATGAGCAGTTCTTC. This codes for CASSLTFTYNEQFF.